This is a list of T cell receptor beta chains from one sample in a study of shared clonotypes between healthy human individuals. Assay: immunoSEQ multiplex PCR; the TCRdb copy retains only in-frame clones and omits some. The sample includes 550,000 to 800,000 clones, less than 95% of them seen just once. Material: memory CD8+ T cells from PBMCs. Receptors were obtained from a man younger than 35 in good health. Some clones in this sample may be carry-over from other donors' samples. The CDR3 runs from the conserved cysteine through the conserved F or W. Fields, in order: clone size, D gene, J gene, V gene, CDR3 DNA, CDR3 protein. A D gene is named only where the DNA matches it firmly. Size is stated for part of the rows, as once, few or many counts, or as a class when the clone is expanded.

abundance: -
d_gene: -
j_gene: TRBJ2-7
v_gene: TRBV10-2
CDR3nt: TGCGCCAGCAGTGGTTCCTCCTACGAGCAGTACTTC
CDR3aa: CASSGSSYEQYF

abundance: -
d_gene: -
j_gene: TRBJ2-1
v_gene: TRBV7-2
CDR3nt: TGTGCCAGCAGCTTAGGGAAATCTCGGGTTGTTGAGCAGTTCTTC
CDR3aa: CASSLGKSRVVEQFF

abundance: -
d_gene: -
j_gene: TRBJ1-5
v_gene: TRBV4-1
CDR3nt: TGCGCCAGCAGCCAAGATGAGGGGTTCGGCCAGCCCCAGCATTTT
CDR3aa: CASSQDEGFGQPQHF

abundance: few
d_gene: TRBD2
j_gene: TRBJ2-1
v_gene: TRBV6-4
CDR3nt: TGTGCCAGCAGTTCAGCGGGAGGAAGCTACAATGAGCAGTTCTTC
CDR3aa: CASSSAGGSYNEQFF

abundance: -
d_gene: -
j_gene: TRBJ1-5
v_gene: TRBV10-3
CDR3nt: TGTGCCACCGGGGCCTCTGGCCAGCCCCAGCATTTT
CDR3aa: CATGASGQPQHF

abundance: once
d_gene: -
j_gene: TRBJ2-3
v_gene: TRBV9
CDR3nt: TGTGCCAGGTGCATCACAGATACGCAGTATTTT
CDR3aa: CARCITDTQYF

abundance: -
d_gene: -
j_gene: TRBJ2-1
v_gene: TRBV27
CDR3nt: TGTGCCAGCAGTTTCGGGACAAGCTACAATGAGCAGTTCTTC
CDR3aa: CASSFGTSYNEQFF

abundance: -
d_gene: -
j_gene: TRBJ2-7
v_gene: TRBV6-5
CDR3nt: TGTGCCAGCAGTTACTCGGATGGAGACGAGCAGTACTTC
CDR3aa: CASSYSDGDEQYF

abundance: -
d_gene: TRBD2
j_gene: TRBJ2-7
v_gene: TRBV2
CDR3nt: TGTGCCAGCAGTGAGCGACTAGCGGGAGTTAACGAGCAGTACTTC
CDR3aa: CASSERLAGVNEQYF

abundance: -
d_gene: -
j_gene: TRBJ1-1
v_gene: TRBV2
CDR3nt: TGTGCCAGCACCGAGGTTTTGAACACTGAAGCTTTCTTT
CDR3aa: CASTEVLNTEAFF

abundance: -
d_gene: -
j_gene: TRBJ2-1
v_gene: TRBV11-1
CDR3nt: TGTGCCAGCAGCTTAGGGCCAAATGAGCAGTTCTTC
CDR3aa: CASSLGPNEQFF

abundance: -
d_gene: TRBD2
j_gene: TRBJ2-3
v_gene: TRBV12-5
CDR3nt: TGTGCTAGTGGTTTGGGCCTAGCGGGGGGCACAGATACGCAGTATTTT
CDR3aa: CASGLGLAGGTDTQYF

abundance: few
d_gene: -
j_gene: TRBJ2-1
v_gene: TRBV7-9
CDR3nt: TGTGCCAGCAGCTGGGACCTCCTCTCCTACAATGAGCAGTTCTTC
CDR3aa: CASSWDLLSYNEQFF

abundance: -
d_gene: TRBD1
j_gene: TRBJ2-6
v_gene: TRBV9
CDR3nt: TGTGCCAGCAGCGTACGACAGGGATTTTTCGGGGCCAACGTCCTGACTTTC
CDR3aa: CASSVRQGFFGANVLTF

abundance: -
d_gene: TRBD2
j_gene: TRBJ2-1
v_gene: TRBV7-2
CDR3nt: TGTGCCAGCAGCTTCCGACTAGCGGGAGGTAACAATGAGCAGTTCTTC
CDR3aa: CASSFRLAGGNNEQFF

abundance: few
d_gene: -
j_gene: TRBJ2-7
v_gene: TRBV6-1
CDR3nt: TGTGCCAGCAGTGAACTGGAGGGCCCCTACGAGCAGTACTTC
CDR3aa: CASSELEGPYEQYF

abundance: -
d_gene: -
j_gene: TRBJ1-1
v_gene: TRBV7-8
CDR3nt: TGTGCCAGCAGCTTGGACAGAAATTTGAACACTGAAGCTTTCTTT
CDR3aa: CASSLDRNLNTEAFF

abundance: once
d_gene: TRBD2
j_gene: TRBJ2-7
v_gene: TRBV9
CDR3nt: TGTGCCAGCAGCGTAGGCGGGAGGGATTCCTACGAGCAGTACTTC
CDR3aa: CASSVGGRDSYEQYF

abundance: many
d_gene: TRBD1
j_gene: TRBJ2-1
v_gene: TRBV28
CDR3nt: TGTGCCAGCAGGATCGGGACAGGCTTTAGGGAGCAGTTCTTC
CDR3aa: CASRIGTGFREQFF

abundance: -
d_gene: -
j_gene: TRBJ2-7
v_gene: TRBV28
CDR3nt: TGTGCCAGCAGTCCCGGAGACGAGCAGTACTTC
CDR3aa: CASSPGDEQYF

abundance: -
d_gene: -
j_gene: TRBJ2-2
v_gene: TRBV2
CDR3nt: TGTGCCAGCAGCCTGCCGGGGGAGACCGGGGAGCTGTTTTTT
CDR3aa: CASSLPGETGELFF

abundance: -
d_gene: -
j_gene: TRBJ1-1
v_gene: TRBV19
CDR3nt: TGTGCCAGTAGTATTGGTCGGCAACAAGCTTTCTTT
CDR3aa: CASSIGRQQAFF

abundance: -
d_gene: -
j_gene: TRBJ1-1
v_gene: TRBV27
CDR3nt: TGTGCCAGCAGTTTAGGAGTCTACACTGAAGCTTTCTTT
CDR3aa: CASSLGVYTEAFF

abundance: -
d_gene: -
j_gene: TRBJ2-5
v_gene: TRBV5-6
CDR3nt: TGTGCCAGCAGCTTTTGGTTCGGTCAAGAGACCCAGTACTTC
CDR3aa: CASSFWFGQETQYF

abundance: -
d_gene: TRBD1
j_gene: TRBJ1-5
v_gene: TRBV7-4
CDR3nt: TGTGCCAGCAGCTCTGGGACAGAGAATAGCAATCAGCCCCAGCATTTT
CDR3aa: CASSSGTENSNQPQHF

abundance: -
d_gene: -
j_gene: TRBJ2-1
v_gene: TRBV20-1
CDR3nt: TGCAGTGCTAGAGATATATCCCCGTTCTTC
CDR3aa: CSARDISPFF

abundance: -
d_gene: -
j_gene: TRBJ2-7
v_gene: TRBV28
CDR3nt: TGTGCCAGCAGTCCCGAGGGGGACGGCTTCTACGAGCAGTACTTC
CDR3aa: CASSPEGDGFYEQYF

abundance: -
d_gene: TRBD1
j_gene: TRBJ1-2
v_gene: TRBV5-4
CDR3nt: TGTGCCAGCAGCACAGGACCCGGGACAGGGGTGGCTGGCTACACCTTC
CDR3aa: CASSTGPGTGVAGYTF

abundance: -
d_gene: -
j_gene: TRBJ2-1
v_gene: TRBV15
CDR3nt: TGTGCCACCAGCAGAACCACCAGGGTTCATGAGCAGTTCTTC
CDR3aa: CATSRTTRVHEQFF

abundance: -
d_gene: TRBD1
j_gene: TRBJ2-7
v_gene: TRBV6-6
CDR3nt: TGTGCCAGCAGTTACTTCGACAGGGGGCAGGACGAGCAGTACTTC
CDR3aa: CASSYFDRGQDEQYF

abundance: few
d_gene: -
j_gene: TRBJ2-2
v_gene: TRBV9
CDR3nt: TGTGCCAGCAGCGCCCCTGTACCTAGCACCGGGGAGCTGTTTTTT
CDR3aa: CASSAPVPSTGELFF

abundance: -
d_gene: TRBD1
j_gene: TRBJ2-7
v_gene: TRBV5-6
CDR3nt: TGTGCCAGCAGCTTGTCCACCGGGACAGGGAAAAGATACGAGCAGTACTTC
CDR3aa: CASSLSTGTGKRYEQYF

abundance: -
d_gene: TRBD2
j_gene: TRBJ2-7
v_gene: TRBV11-2
CDR3nt: TGTGCCAGCAGCCCGTTAGCGGGCAGCTCCTACGAGCAGTACTTC
CDR3aa: CASSPLAGSSYEQYF

abundance: -
d_gene: TRBD1
j_gene: TRBJ2-1
v_gene: TRBV11-2
CDR3nt: TGTGCCAGCAGCCACGGTGGGCCTTACAGGGGCAATGAGCAGTTCTTC
CDR3aa: CASSHGGPYRGNEQFF

abundance: -
d_gene: -
j_gene: TRBJ2-5
v_gene: TRBV27
CDR3nt: TGTGCCAGCAGTTTTAGGTGGGAGTCGGAGACCCAGTACTTC
CDR3aa: CASSFRWESETQYF

abundance: -
d_gene: -
j_gene: TRBJ2-7
v_gene: TRBV27
CDR3nt: TGTGCCAGCAGTTTATCAACGGGGATCGGGCGGGGACAGACCTACGAGCAGTACTTC
CDR3aa: CASSLSTGIGRGQTYEQYF